The rows below give T cell receptor beta chains drawn from one sample of a study of identical twins. Each CDR3 protein gets one entry after TCRdb re-called the 5' RACE reads with MiXCR. The data hold 1,800,000 or so distinct CDR3 sequences, with more than 30% observed a single time. The sequenced sample consisted of cord blood. Every receptor here comes from a newborn girl in good health. The CDR3 runs from the conserved cysteine through the conserved F or W. Each record gives: J gene, D gene, V gene, clone size, CDR3 protein, CDR3 DNA. D genes are given only for firm matches. Rows may omit the clone size; those that give it use once, few, many or a size class.

TRBJ2-1	TRBD2	TRBV20-1	-	CSAIGGSGTRYSYNEQFF	TGCAGTGCCATAGGCGGTAGCGGGACCAGATACTCCTACAATGAGCAGTTCTTC
TRBJ1-1	-	TRBV5-1	-	CACSVGWRQLNTEAFF	TGCGCCTGCAGCGTAGGTTGGAGGCAGTTGAACACTGAAGCTTTCTTT
TRBJ1-6	-	TRBV20-1	-	CSARTPGGNSPLHF	TGCAGTGCTAGAACCCCGGGGGGGAATTCACCCCTCCACTTT
TRBJ2-5	TRBD2	TRBV29-1	many	CSVPRLAGDSQETQYF	TGCAGCGTTCCCCGGCTAGCGGGAGACTCACAAGAGACCCAGTACTTC
TRBJ2-7	TRBD2	TRBV2	-	CTSIGRALYEQYF	TGTACCAGCATCGGGAGGGCGCTCTACGAGCAGTACTTC
TRBJ1-2	-	TRBV12-3/TRBV12-4	many	CASSLRVFAYGYTF	TGTGCCAGCAGTTTAAGGGTATTTGCCTATGGCTACACCTTC
TRBJ2-3	TRBD2	TRBV12-3/TRBV12-4	many	CASSPRLAGNTDTQYF	TGTGCCAGCAGCCCCCGACTAGCGGGGAACACAGATACGCAGTATTTT
TRBJ2-1	TRBD2	TRBV25-1	many	CASSEASGYHNEQFF	TGTGCCAGCAGTGAGGCTAGCGGATATCACAATGAGCAGTTCTTC
TRBJ2-7	-	TRBV4-2	-	CASSQAAVSSYEQYF	TGTGCCAGCAGCCAAGCAGCGGTCAGCTCCTACGAGCAGTACTTC
TRBJ1-2	TRBD1	TRBV10-3	few	CAISNDRGIDGYTF	TGTGCCATCAGCAACGACAGGGGAATAGATGGCTACACCTTC
TRBJ2-1	-	TRBV11-2	-	CASSTPGGTPNEQFF	TGTGCCAGCAGCACCCCTGGCGGGACCCCCAATGAGCAGTTCTTC
TRBJ2-7	-	TRBV7-2	-	CASSLLGTDTYEQYF	TGTGCCAGCAGCTTATTAGGGACCGATACCTACGAGCAGTACTTC
TRBJ2-3	TRBD2	TRBV5-1	many	CASSQTPTSGTRTDTQYF	TGCGCCAGCAGCCAAACTCCAACTAGCGGGACCCGCACAGATACGCAGTATTTT
TRBJ2-5	TRBD2	TRBV12-3/TRBV12-4	-	CASSPVLAGVQETQCF	TGTGCCAGCAGCCCTGTCCTAGCGGGAGTTCAAGAGACCCAGTGCTTC
TRBJ1-6	TRBD1	TRBV6-6	few	CASSYSRGRSYNSPLHF	TGTGCCAGCAGTTACTCGAGGGGGCGCTCCTATAATTCACCCCTCCACTTT
TRBJ2-7	TRBD2	TRBV18	few	CASSPGLAGEEQYF	TGTGCCAGCTCACCGGGACTAGCGGGGGAAGAGCAGTACTTC
TRBJ2-7	-	TRBV3-1	few	CASSQGSRALSYEQYF	TGTGCCAGCAGCCAAGGATCGAGAGCGCTTTCCTACGAGCAGTACTTC
TRBJ2-1	-	TRBV3-1	few	CASSQNPLPNEQFF	TGTGCCAGCAGCCAAAATCCTCTTCCGAATGAGCAGTTCTTC
TRBJ1-2	-	TRBV2	-	CASSESPWGYTF	TGTGCCAGCAGCGAATCCCCATGGGGCTACACCTTC
TRBJ1-4	TRBD1	TRBV6-5	few	CASSYSRDRGANEKLFF	TGTGCCAGCAGTTACTCCCGGGACAGGGGGGCTAATGAAAAACTGTTTTTT
TRBJ2-7	-	TRBV2	-	CASRTNGERGNEQYF	TGTGCCAGCAGGACTAATGGCGAGAGGGGGAACGAGCAGTACTTC
TRBJ2-4	-	TRBV5-1	few	CASSLVYWDIQYF	TGCGCCAGCAGCTTGGTTTATTGGGACATTCAGTACTTC
TRBJ2-5	-	TRBV20-1	-	CSASAVALAKETQYF	TGCAGTGCTAGTGCGGTAGCGCTAGCGAAAGAGACCCAGTACTTC
TRBJ1-3	-	TRBV11-2	-	CASSLGHTIYF	TGTGCCAGCAGCTTGGGACACACCATATATTTT
TRBJ1-2	-	TRBV7-9	-	CASSFGGGTVNYGYTF	TGTGCCAGCAGCTTTGGCGGGGGCACGGTCAACTATGGCTACACCTTC
TRBJ2-1	TRBD2	TRBV6-5	-	CASSSRTSSGDNEQFF	TGTGCCAGCAGTTCCCGGACTAGCAGCGGTGACAATGAGCAGTTCTTC
TRBJ2-1	TRBD2	TRBV14	-	CASSRVTSGRYHEQFF	TGTGCCAGCAGCCGAGTTACTAGCGGGAGGTATCATGAGCAGTTCTTC
TRBJ2-5	TRBD1	TRBV20-1	-	CSATGTGGQETQYF	TGCAGTGCTACGGGGACAGGGGGCCAAGAGACCCAGTACTTC
TRBJ1-2	-	TRBV5-6	-	CASSLYNAGYTF	TGTGCCAGCAGCTTGTATAACGCCGGCTACACCTTC